What follows are 2 T cell receptor beta chains derived from one specimen sequenced in a study of CD8 T cells in Susac syndrome. The RNA input was roughly 0.45 to 1 ug, and it was reverse transcribed with random hexamers. TCRdb called the immunoSEQ multiplex PCR reads again in MiXCR, with one record for every CDR3 protein. The table records 100,000 to 150,000 distinct CDR3 sequences, 90% to 95% of them present only once. The sequenced material came from CD4+ T cells from PBMCs. The receptors stem from a human donor in good health.

The V and J genes are TRBV3-1 and TRBJ1-1; no reliable D call. There are 13 residues in the CDR3. Trimming took 6 bases from V and 4 from J, leaving 12 bases between them. Germline V gives CDR1 LGHDT, CDR2 YNNKEL (reference sequence). The CDR3: CASSGGLSTEAFF. The CDR3 nucleotides are TGTGCCAGCAGTGGAGGGTTGAGCACTGAAGCTTTCTTT.

The chain links TRBV7-2 to TRBJ2-5; TRBD2 matches 7 bases. The CDR3 loop spans 15 amino acids. Germline trimming cut 5 bases from V and 4 bases from J; bases unmatched to any gene: 10. Germline V lookup: CDR1 SGHTA, CDR2 FQGNSA. CDR3 sequence: CASSPPGGGRETQYF. CDR3 nucleotide sequence: TGTGCCAGCAGCCCGCCGGGCGGGGGTCGAGAGACCCAGTACTTC.